This is a list of T cell receptor beta chains from one sample in a study of naive and memory T cell subsets. TCRdb called the UMI-ligation and nested PCR reads again in MiXCR, with one record for every CDR3 protein. The table lists 21,000 or so distinct CDR3 sequences, roughly 9.6% of them singletons, with 18% in the top ten. Sequenced: central memory CD8+ T cells from blood. Every receptor here comes from a human donor in good health. CDR3s include the opening cysteine and the closing phenylalanine or tryptophan. The D gene is left open where the match is weak. Clone size, where shown, is once, few, many, or a class for clones that have expanded.

d_call: .
clone_size: .
v_call: TRBV5-1
j_call: TRBJ2-2
cdr3_aa: CASSWGRYTGELFF

d_call: TRBD2
clone_size: many
v_call: TRBV3-1
j_call: TRBJ2-1
cdr3_aa: CASSSTLLAGYNEQFF

d_call: .
clone_size: .
v_call: TRBV9
j_call: TRBJ2-7
cdr3_aa: CASSHNPGGSYEQYF

d_call: TRBD2
clone_size: few
v_call: TRBV6-5
j_call: TRBJ2-2
cdr3_aa: CASSYSARVAGGPYTGELFF

d_call: .
clone_size: .
v_call: TRBV2
j_call: TRBJ2-1
cdr3_aa: CASSELASTYNEQFF

d_call: .
clone_size: many
v_call: TRBV12-3/TRBV12-4
j_call: TRBJ1-2
cdr3_aa: CASSTRGGDYGYTF

d_call: .
clone_size: many
v_call: TRBV27
j_call: TRBJ2-2
cdr3_aa: CASSPRLVRTGELFF

d_call: .
clone_size: few
v_call: TRBV6-1
j_call: TRBJ2-1
cdr3_aa: CASRTSYNEQFF

d_call: .
clone_size: many
v_call: TRBV2
j_call: TRBJ1-5
cdr3_aa: CASKAYSNQPQHF

d_call: TRBD2
clone_size: .
v_call: TRBV20-1
j_call: TRBJ2-7
cdr3_aa: CSATGEREGLRYEQYF

d_call: TRBD1
clone_size: .
v_call: TRBV28
j_call: TRBJ2-7
cdr3_aa: CASSLWGQGVESYEQYF

d_call: TRBD2
clone_size: few
v_call: TRBV20-1
j_call: TRBJ2-1
cdr3_aa: CSARGPLAGSNNEQFF

d_call: .
clone_size: many
v_call: TRBV12-3/TRBV12-4
j_call: TRBJ2-4
cdr3_aa: CASSLGLLNIQYF

d_call: .
clone_size: many
v_call: TRBV10-3
j_call: TRBJ2-1
cdr3_aa: CAISDEGSLFDEQFF

d_call: .
clone_size: many
v_call: TRBV9
j_call: TRBJ1-6
cdr3_aa: CASSVGRPYNSPLHF

d_call: .
clone_size: many
v_call: TRBV30
j_call: TRBJ2-7
cdr3_aa: CAWSPGHTYEQYF

d_call: TRBD1
clone_size: many
v_call: TRBV24-1
j_call: TRBJ1-5
cdr3_aa: CATRQGADSAPQHF

d_call: .
clone_size: few
v_call: TRBV11-2
j_call: TRBJ2-7
cdr3_aa: CASSAGGPFAEQYF